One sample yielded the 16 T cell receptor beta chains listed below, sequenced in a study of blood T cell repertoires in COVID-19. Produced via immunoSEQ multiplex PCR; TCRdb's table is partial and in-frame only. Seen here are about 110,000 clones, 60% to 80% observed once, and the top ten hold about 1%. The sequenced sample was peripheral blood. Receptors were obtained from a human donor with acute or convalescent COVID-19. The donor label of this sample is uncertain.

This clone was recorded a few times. Here the CDR3 DNA reads TGTGCCAGCAGCTTAGATCCGGGGGGTGGAAACACCATATATTTT. This sequence encodes CASSLDPGGGNTIYF. The chain joins TRBV7-2 to TRBJ1-3, with TRBD1 as a possible D gene (5 bases). CDR3 length: 15 residues. Trimming left V 1 base short and J 3 bases short, with 10 bases between. Germline CDR1 reads SGHTA; CDR2 reads FQGNSA.

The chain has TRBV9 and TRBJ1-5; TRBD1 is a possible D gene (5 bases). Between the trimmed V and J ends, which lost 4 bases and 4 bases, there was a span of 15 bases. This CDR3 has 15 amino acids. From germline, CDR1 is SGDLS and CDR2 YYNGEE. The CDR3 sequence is CASSPGGGKNQPQHF. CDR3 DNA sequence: TGTGCCAGCAGCCCCGGGGGGGGGAAGAATCAGCCCCAGCATTTT.

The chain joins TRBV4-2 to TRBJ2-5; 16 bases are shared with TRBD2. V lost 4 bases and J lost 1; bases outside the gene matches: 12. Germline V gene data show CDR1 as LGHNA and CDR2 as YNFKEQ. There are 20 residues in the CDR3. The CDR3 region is CASSLRVPGLAGGLQETQYF. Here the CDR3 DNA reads TGTGCCAGCAGCCTACGAGTCCCGGGACTAGCGGGGGGGCTCCAAGAGACCCAGTACTTC.

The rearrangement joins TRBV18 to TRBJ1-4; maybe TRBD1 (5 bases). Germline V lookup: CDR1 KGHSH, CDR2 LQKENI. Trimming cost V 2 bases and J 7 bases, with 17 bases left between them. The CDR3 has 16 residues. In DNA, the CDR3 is TGTGCCAGCTCACCAATGGGCAGTGGTCAGGGTGAAAAACTGTTTTTT. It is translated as CASSPMGSGQGEKLFF.

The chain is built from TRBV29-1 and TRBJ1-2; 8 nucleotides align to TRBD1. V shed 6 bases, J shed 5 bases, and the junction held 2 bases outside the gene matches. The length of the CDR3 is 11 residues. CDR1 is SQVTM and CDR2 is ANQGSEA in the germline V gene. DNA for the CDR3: TGCAGCGTCCGACAGGGGTATGGCTACACCTTC. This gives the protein CSVRQGYGYTF.

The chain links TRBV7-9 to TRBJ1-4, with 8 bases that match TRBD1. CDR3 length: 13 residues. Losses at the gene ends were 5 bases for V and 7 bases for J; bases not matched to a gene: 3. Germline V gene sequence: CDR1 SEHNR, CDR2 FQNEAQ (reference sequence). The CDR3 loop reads CASSTTGVEKLFF. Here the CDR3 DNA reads TGTGCCAGCAGCACGACAGGGGTTGAAAAACTGTTTTTT.

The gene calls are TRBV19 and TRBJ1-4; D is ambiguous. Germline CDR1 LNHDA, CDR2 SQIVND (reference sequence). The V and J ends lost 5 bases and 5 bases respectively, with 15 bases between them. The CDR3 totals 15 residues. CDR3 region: CASSGGQRINEKLFF. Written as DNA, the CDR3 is TGTGCCAGTAGTGGCGGTCAGCGGATAAATGAAAAACTGTTTTTT.

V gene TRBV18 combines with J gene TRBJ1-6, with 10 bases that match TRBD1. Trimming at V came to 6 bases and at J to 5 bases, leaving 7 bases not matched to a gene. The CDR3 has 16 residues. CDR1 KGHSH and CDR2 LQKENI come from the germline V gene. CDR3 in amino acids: CASSHDRGLNNSPLHF. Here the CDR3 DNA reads TGTGCCAGCTCCCACGACAGGGGGCTGAATAATTCACCCCTCCACTTT.

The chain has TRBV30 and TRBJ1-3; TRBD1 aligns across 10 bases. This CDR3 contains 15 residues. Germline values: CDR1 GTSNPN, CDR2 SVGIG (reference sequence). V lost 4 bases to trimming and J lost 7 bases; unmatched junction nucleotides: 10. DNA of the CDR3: TGTGCCTGGAACCCCCACGGGGGACAGGGGAACACCATATATTTT. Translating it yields CAWNPHGGQGNTIYF.

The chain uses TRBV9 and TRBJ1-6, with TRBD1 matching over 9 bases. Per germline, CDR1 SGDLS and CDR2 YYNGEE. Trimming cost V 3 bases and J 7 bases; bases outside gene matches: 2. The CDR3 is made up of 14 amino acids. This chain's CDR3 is CASSAGTGNSPLHF. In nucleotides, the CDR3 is TGTGCCAGCAGCGCCGGGACAGGGAATTCACCCCTCCACTTT.

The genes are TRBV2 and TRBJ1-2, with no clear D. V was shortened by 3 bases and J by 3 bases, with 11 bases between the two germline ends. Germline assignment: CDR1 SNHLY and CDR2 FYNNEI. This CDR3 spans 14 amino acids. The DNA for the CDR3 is TGTGCCAGCAGTGAGCAGTACAGCTACTATGGCTACACCTTC. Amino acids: CASSEQYSYYGYTF.

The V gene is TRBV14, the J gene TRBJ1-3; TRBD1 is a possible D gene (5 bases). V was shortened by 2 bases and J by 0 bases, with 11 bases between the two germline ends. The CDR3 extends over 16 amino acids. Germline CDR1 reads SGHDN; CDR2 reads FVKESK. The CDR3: CASSQYGGFSGNTIYF. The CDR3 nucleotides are TGTGCCAGCAGCCAATATGGGGGGTTCTCTGGAAACACCATATATTTT.

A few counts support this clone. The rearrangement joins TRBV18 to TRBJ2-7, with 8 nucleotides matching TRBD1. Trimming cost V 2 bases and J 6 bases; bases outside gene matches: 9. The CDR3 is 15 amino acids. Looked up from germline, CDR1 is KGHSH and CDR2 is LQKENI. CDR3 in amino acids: CASSPSAGGASEQYF. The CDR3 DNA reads TGTGCCAGCTCACCAAGCGCAGGGGGCGCATCCGAGCAGTACTTC.

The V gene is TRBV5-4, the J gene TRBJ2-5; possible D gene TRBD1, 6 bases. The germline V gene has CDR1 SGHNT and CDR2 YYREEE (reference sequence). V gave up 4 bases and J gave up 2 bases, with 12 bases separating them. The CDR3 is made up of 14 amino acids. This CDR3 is CASSLRTDQETQYF. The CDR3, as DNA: TGTGCCAGCAGCCTCCGGACAGATCAAGAGACCCAGTACTTC.

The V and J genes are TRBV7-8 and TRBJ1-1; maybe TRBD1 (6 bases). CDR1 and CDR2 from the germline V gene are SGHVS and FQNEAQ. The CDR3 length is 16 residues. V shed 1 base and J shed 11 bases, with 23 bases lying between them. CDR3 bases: TGTGCCAGCAGCTTAGATGTGGGGCCCAGGGGTCATTGGGCTTTCTTT. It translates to CASSLDVGPRGHWAFF.

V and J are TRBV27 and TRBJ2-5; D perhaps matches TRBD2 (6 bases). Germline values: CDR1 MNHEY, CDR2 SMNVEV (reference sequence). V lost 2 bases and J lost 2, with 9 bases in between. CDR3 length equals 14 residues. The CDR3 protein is CASSLNRGQETQYF. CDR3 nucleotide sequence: TGTGCCAGCAGTTTAAACCGGGGGCAAGAGACCCAGTACTTC.